Each of the 17 T cell receptor beta chains below was sequenced from the same sample in a study of T cell repertoires in cytomegalovirus infection. No antigen has been assigned to these receptors. TCRdb reanalysed the reads using MiXCR and keeps one entry per CDR3 protein. The table lists around 69,000 distinct CDR3 sequences, 20% to 25% of them singletons. The sequenced sample was CD8+ T cells from cultured PBMCs, obtained from culture after CMV antigen stimulation. The receptors come from a human donor in good health (CMV status not recorded). Some clones in this sample may be carry-over from other donors' samples.

This clonotype came up a few times. The chain uses TRBV6-2 or TRBV6-3 and TRBJ2-1; D unclear. Germline V lookup: CDR1 MNHEY, CDR2 SVGEGT. This CDR3 comprises 16 residues. V dropped 2 bases and J dropped 0 bases, with 11 bases sitting between them. This CDR3 is CASSYGWISSYNEQFF. The CDR3 nucleotides are TGTGCCAGCAGTTACGGTTGGATCAGCTCCTACAATGAGCAGTTCTTC.

Only a few counts were recorded for this clonotype. The chain carries TRBV11-2 and TRBJ2-3; D unresolved. CDR1 is SGHAT, CDR2 FQNNGV, per germline. The CDR3 runs 16 residues. The V gene lost 3 bases and the J gene lost 0 bases, with 13 bases spanning the gap. In DNA form, the CDR3 reads TGTGCCAGCAGCTTGATCAGTACTATAAGCACAGATACGCAGTATTTT. Its translation is CASSLISTISTDTQYF.

This rearrangement joins TRBV6-5 to TRBJ2-7, with D perhaps matching TRBD1 or TRBD2 (7 bases each). Germline-derived CDR1 and CDR2 are MNHEY and SVGAGI. The CDR3 totals 14 residues. V was clipped by 8 bases and J by 2 bases, with 16 bases between them. The CDR3 region is CASAQGGGTYEQYF. In DNA form, the CDR3 reads TGTGCCAGCGCCCAGGGGGGGGGCACCTACGAGCAGTACTTC.

This chain links TRBV7-2 with TRBJ2-4; D gene ambiguous. Germline V lookup: CDR1 SGHTA, CDR2 FQGNSA. Deletions cut 1 base from V and 0 bases from J, with 7 bases between. The CDR3 totals 15 residues. CDR3 sequence: CASSLGRIAKNIQYF. Here the CDR3 DNA reads TGTGCCAGCAGCTTAGGAAGGATAGCCAAAAACATTCAGTACTTC.

This clonotype occurred a few times. J is TRBJ1-2 and V is TRBV5-4; D is unresolved. The CDR3 has 14 residues. CDR1 and CDR2 from the germline V gene are SGHNT and YYREEE (reference sequence). The V end lost 2 bases, the J end lost 0 bases, and 8 bases lay between the germline ends. For the CDR3, the DNA is TGTGCCAGCAGCTTTTATGGTTCTAACTATGGCTACACCTTC. The encoded protein is CASSFYGSNYGYTF.

This clonotype was counted once. The chain carries TRBV14 and TRBJ1-1; 8 bases map to TRBD1. This CDR3 is built from 15 residues. V shed 4 bases, J shed 2 bases, and the junction held 6 bases outside the gene matches. Germline V gene lookup returns CDR1 SGHDN and CDR2 FVKESK. CDR3 nucleotides: TGTGCCAGCAGCCCAGGGGACAGGCAAAACACTGAAGCTTTCTTT. Its protein product is CASSPGDRQNTEAFF.

This rearrangement joins TRBV27 to TRBJ2-7; 9 nucleotides agree with TRBD2. V lost 3 bases to trimming and J lost 4 bases; unmatched junction nucleotides: 7. Germline V lookup: CDR1 MNHEY, CDR2 SMNVEV (reference sequence). The CDR3 has 15 residues. The CDR3 loop reads CASSFRGAGGYEQYF. The CDR3 nucleotides are TGTGCCAGCAGTTTCCGGGGAGCGGGGGGTTACGAGCAGTACTTC.

This clonotype was seen ten or more times. The rearrangement joins TRBV6-2 or TRBV6-3 to TRBJ2-6, with D unresolved. Germline V gene data show CDR1 as MNHEY and CDR2 as SVGEGT. The length of the CDR3 is 14 residues. Between the trimmed V and J ends, which lost 2 bases and 0 bases, there was a span of 2 bases. CDR3: CASSYNSGANVLTF. DNA for the CDR3: TGTGCCAGCAGTTACAACTCTGGGGCCAACGTCCTGACTTTC.

The V gene is TRBV2, the J gene TRBJ2-3; 8 bases are shared with TRBD2. This CDR3 contains 14 residues. V lost 7 bases and J lost 4; bases outside the gene matches: 7. CDR1 is SNHLY and CDR2 is FYNNEI in the germline V gene. The CDR3 region is CASIPGLGADTQYF. The CDR3 bases are TGTGCCAGCATCCCGGGACTAGGCGCAGATACGCAGTATTTT.

The chain carries TRBV12-3 or TRBV12-4 and TRBJ1-5; 8 positions agree with TRBD1. This CDR3 has 14 residues. V trimming: 4 bases; J trimming: 6 bases; junction bases outside the gene matches: 5. The CDR3 bases are TGTGCCAGCAGTTCGGACAGGGAGGGTCAGCCCCAGCATTTT. This gives the protein CASSSDREGQPQHF.

V and J are TRBV7-2 and TRBJ2-3; TRBD1 matches 7 bases. Germline V lookup: CDR1 SGHTA, CDR2 FQGNSA. This CDR3 is 11 amino acids long. V was clipped by 5 bases and J by 14 bases; unmatched bases: 7. CDR3 region: CASSPGTELYF. The DNA for the CDR3 is TGTGCCAGCAGCCCCGGGACAGAATTGTATTTT.

This clonotype has a handful of counts. The chain combines TRBV7-6 with TRBJ1-2; D might be TRBD1 (6 bases). Deletions cut 1 base from V and 5 bases from J, with 35 bases between. The V gene's germline CDR1 is SGHVS and CDR2 FNYEAQ. The CDR3 runs 22 residues. CDR3 nucleotide sequence: TGTGCCAGCAGCTTAGAGGGGGGGGGCAGATTGGCCCCCAACCCCCCGGAGTATGGCTACACCTTC. This translates into CASSLEGGGRLAPNPPEYGYTF.

This chain joins TRBV9 and TRBJ2-7; 10 positions agree with TRBD2. The CDR3 is 16 residues long. The V gene end was trimmed by 3 bases and the J gene end by 2 bases; junction bases not matched to a gene: 8. In germline, CDR1 is SGDLS, CDR2 YYNGEE. The CDR3 DNA reads as TGTGCCAGCAGCGGGTCTAGCGGGGGAAACACCTACGAGCAGTACTTC. The encoded protein is CASSGSSGGNTYEQYF.

This chain uses TRBV7-2 with TRBJ1-5, with a tentative D call TRBD1 (5 bases). The CDR3 runs to 13 residues. With 3 bases removed from V and 5 bases from J, the gap between germline ends came to 8 bases. Germline CDR1 reads SGHTA; CDR2 reads FQGNSA. This chain's CDR3 is CASSFWGDQPQHF. The CDR3 DNA reads TGTGCCAGCAGCTTCTGGGGGGATCAGCCCCAGCATTTT.

In its sample, this clonotype was seen a few times. This rearrangement joins TRBV6-5 to TRBJ1-3, with 8 nucleotides matching TRBD1. This CDR3 spans 14 amino acids. J lost 3 bases, V lost 6 bases, and 4 bases had no gene match. Germline lookup yields CDR1 MNHEY and CDR2 SVGAGI. CDR3 DNA: TGTGCCAGCAGGACAGGGGTTCGTGGAAACACCATATATTTT. This sequence encodes CASRTGVRGNTIYF.

This clonotype was picked up a small number of times. This chain's CDR3 is CATSAVNEQFF. CDR3 bases: TGTGCCACCAGTGCTGTCAATGAGCAGTTCTTC. The V gene is TRBV24-1, the J gene TRBJ2-1; D not resolved. The germline V and J ends were trimmed by 5 bases and 6 bases, with 4 bases remaining between them. CDR1 and CDR2 from the germline V gene are KGHDR and SFDVKD. CDR3 length equals 11 residues.

This clonotype was recorded at least ten times. The chain recombines TRBV5-6 with TRBJ2-7, with D tentatively TRBD1 (8 bases). Germline V gives CDR1 SGHDT, CDR2 YYEEEE. The V end lost 5 bases, the J end lost 7 bases, and 22 bases lay between the germline ends. CDR3 size: 15 residues. CDR3 bases: TGTGCCAGCAGAAAGTCCGGGACAGGTAGCGGGGAGCAGTACTTC. Translation: CASRKSGTGSGEQYF.